These T cell receptor beta chains were read from a single sample in a study of glioma-infiltrating T cells. TCRdb called the multiplex PCR reads again in MiXCR, with one record for every CDR3 protein. The sample gives 400,000 or so distinct CDR3 sequences, around 45% of which show up once; around 12% is in the top ten. The specimen sequenced was glioma tissue, nonneoplastic brain tissue, or PBMCs (not recorded which). These receptors were taken from a human donor with low-grade glioma or glioblastoma, undergoing nonglioma brain surgery, or in good health (not recorded which). The CDR3 runs from the conserved cysteine through the conserved F or W. D genes are given only for firm matches. A row's size may be missing; if present it is once, few, many or a size class.

many	TRBJ1-2	NA	TRBV28	TGTGCCAGCAGGGCAGCCCACTATGGCTACACCTTC	CASRAAHYGYTF
once	TRBJ2-1	TRBD1	TRBV2	TGTGCCAGCAGTGACGTCGACAGGGCGGGTGAGCAGTTCTTC	CASSDVDRAGEQFF
few	TRBJ2-5	NA	TRBV7-9	TGTGCCAGCAGCTTCACTAGCAGGCAAGAGACCCAGTACTTC	CASSFTSRQETQYF
NA	TRBJ2-4	NA	TRBV20-1	TGCAGTGCTAGTTGGGGGAGAAACATTCAGTACTTC	CSASWGRNIQYF
many	TRBJ1-2	NA	TRBV27	TGTGCCAGCAGTTTGACGGGACAACTCGGAGGCTACACCTTC	CASSLTGQLGGYTF
few	TRBJ2-3	TRBD2	TRBV6-5	TGTGCCAGCAGTTACAGAGCGGGAGGAGATACGCAGTATTTT	CASSYRAGGDTQYF
many	TRBJ1-2	TRBD1	TRBV15	TGTGCCACCAGCAGAGAGGGGACAGCATTCTATGGCTACACCTTC	CATSREGTAFYGYTF
NA	TRBJ2-7	NA	TRBV4-2	TGTGCCAGCAGCCAAGATCGGCTGGGAGGGGGCGAGCAGTACTTC	CASSQDRLGGGEQYF
many	TRBJ2-4	NA	TRBV27	TGTGCCAGCAGTGTCGGGGGTCCTAACATTCAGTACTTC	CASSVGGPNIQYF
many	TRBJ1-1	NA	TRBV27	TGTGCCAGCAGTTTCGATCATAACACTGAAGCTTTCTTT	CASSFDHNTEAFF
NA	TRBJ2-1	NA	TRBV18	TGTGCCAGCTCACCAGGTTATAGCCACAATGAGCAGTTCTTC	CASSPGYSHNEQFF
many	TRBJ2-7	NA	TRBV28	TGTGCCAGCAGTTTAGGTCCTACCTACGAGCAGTACTTC	CASSLGPTYEQYF
NA	TRBJ2-3	NA	TRBV5-1	TGCGCCAGCAGCTTGGAGTATTCTAGCACAGATACGCAGTATTTT	CASSLEYSSTDTQYF
few	TRBJ1-3	NA	TRBV20-1	TGCAGTGCTAAAAGGGGATCTGGAAACACCATATATTTT	CSAKRGSGNTIYF
NA	TRBJ2-2	NA	TRBV19	TGTGCCAGTAACCCCGGAGGTTCCGGGGAGCTGTTTTTT	CASNPGGSGELFF
NA	TRBJ1-3	NA	TRBV20-1	TGCAGTGCTAGAGATCCAACAGGGCCCTCTGGAAACACCATGTATTTT	CSARDPTGPSGNTMYF
few	TRBJ1-2	NA	TRBV6-6	TGTGCCAGCTCCCCTCAGGGGTCTAACTATGGCTACACCTTC	CASSPQGSNYGYTF
NA	TRBJ2-3	NA	TRBV7-8	TGTGCCAGCAGCTTATTCCGGGGGACTAGCACAGATACGCAGTATTTT	CASSLFRGTSTDTQYF
NA	TRBJ1-1	NA	TRBV3-1	TGTGCCAGCCGATGGGCACAGTCGAACACTGAAGCTTTCTTT	CASRWAQSNTEAFF
NA	TRBJ2-7	NA	TRBV5-4	TGTGCCAGCAGCATGTACAACGAGCAGTACTTC	CASSMYNEQYF
few	TRBJ2-2	TRBD2	TRBV7-2	TGTGCCAGCAGCTTATCCGGCGGGACTAGCGGGCGCGGGGAGCTGTTTTTT	CASSLSGGTSGRGELFF
NA	TRBJ2-5	TRBD2	TRBV11-2	TGTGCCAGCAGAAAAGCGGCTAGCGGGAGAGGAGAGACCCAGTACTTC	CASRKAASGRGETQYF
once	TRBJ2-3	TRBD2	TRBV27	TGTGCCAGCAGTCCCGGACTAGCGGCCCACACAGATACGCAGTATTTT	CASSPGLAAHTDTQYF
NA	TRBJ1-2	TRBD1	TRBV3-1	TGTGCCAGCAGCCATAGTGGGGACAGGGCTAACTATGGCTACACCTTC	CASSHSGDRANYGYTF
few	TRBJ1-2	NA	TRBV11-2	TGTGCCAGCAGCTTAGATCCTGTTTATGGCTACACCTTC	CASSLDPVYGYTF
few	TRBJ2-3	TRBD2	TRBV28	TGTGCCAGCAGTTTCCCTGCGGGGGCAGATACGCAGTATTTT	CASSFPAGADTQYF
many	TRBJ1-1	NA	TRBV20-1	TGCAGCGGGACTGAAGCTTTCTTT	CSGTEAFF
few	TRBJ2-5	NA	TRBV19	TGTGCCAGTAGTATACATAGATACGAGACCCAGTACTTC	CASSIHRYETQYF
once	TRBJ2-7	TRBD1	TRBV20-1	TGCAGTGCTAGACCTTTCGGGACAGGGGACTCCTACGAGCAGTACTTC	CSARPFGTGDSYEQYF
NA	TRBJ2-5	NA	TRBV13	TGTGCCAGCAGCTTCAGAGCGGGTGGAGGAACCAAGGGGACCCAGTACTTC	CASSFRAGGGTKGTQYF
NA	TRBJ2-2	TRBD2	TRBV20-1	TGCAGTGCTAGAGTAGCGGGACTCACCGGGGAGCTGTTTTTT	CSARVAGLTGELFF
NA	TRBJ2-3	NA	TRBV7-2	TGTGCCAGCAGCTTAGGGGTTCTCCAGGGGGGTTCAGATACGCAGTATTTT	CASSLGVLQGGSDTQYF
NA	TRBJ1-3	NA	TRBV6-1	TGTGCCAGCAGATACACCTCTGGAAACACCATATATTTT	CASRYTSGNTIYF
few	TRBJ2-3	NA	TRBV28	TGTGCCAGCAGGAAACCTGGCCGAGGGACAGATACGCAGTATTTT	CASRKPGRGTDTQYF